The 20 T cell receptor beta chains below come from one sample, sequenced in a study of T cell responses to AZD1222 COVID-19 vaccine. The repertoire was sequenced with immunoSEQ multiplex PCR; TCRdb's copy has only in-frame clones and lacks some. The table includes 150,000 or so clones, around 90% detected once. The starting material was peripheral blood, obtained on day 0 of AZD1222 vaccination. The receptors derive from an adult in good health.

CDR3 nucleotides: TGTGCCAGCAGCGTCTATGGGCGGGGAAGTACAGATACGCAGTATTTT. Its translation is CASSVYGRGSTDTQYF. The V call is TRBV9, the J call TRBJ2-3; D possibly corresponds to TRBD2 (6 bases). Germline V lookup: CDR1 SGDLS, CDR2 YYNGEE. The CDR3 length is 16 residues. V lost 2 bases to trimming and J lost 3 bases, with 16 bases between them.

The rearrangement joins TRBV7-9 to TRBJ1-2, with 8 nucleotides matching TRBD1. The J segment lost 4 bases and the V segment lost 4 bases, leaving 8 bases of the junction unmatched. The CDR3 runs to 15 residues. Germline loops: CDR1 SEHNR, CDR2 FQNEAQ (reference sequence). The CDR3, as DNA: TGTGCCAGCAGCTCACGACAGGGGTTGCGCTATGGCTACACCTTC. It encodes CASSSRQGLRYGYTF.

The rearrangement uses TRBV11-2 and TRBJ1-1, with 9 bases matching TRBD1. Germline loops: CDR1 SGHAT, CDR2 FQNNGV. The CDR3 has 14 amino acids. J was trimmed by 3 bases and V by 4 bases; bases with no gene match: 3. The CDR3 sequence is CASSSWTGDTEAFF. CDR3 DNA sequence: TGTGCCAGCAGCTCCTGGACAGGGGACACTGAAGCTTTCTTT.

For the CDR3, the DNA is TGTGCCAGCAGCCGAGGATCCTATGGCTACACCTTC. Translating it yields CASSRGSYGYTF. The V call is TRBV5-6, the J call TRBJ1-2; the D is unclear. V lost 4 bases to trimming and J lost 4 bases, with 8 bases between them. Germline CDR1 SGHDT, CDR2 YYEEEE. This CDR3 region has 12 residues.

The V and J genes are TRBV19 and TRBJ1-1; maybe TRBD1 (5 bases). Trimming took off 0 bases at V and 8 bases at J, with 13 bases between the two ends. This CDR3 contains 14 residues. Germline CDR1 is LNHDA and CDR2 is SQIVND (reference sequence). The CDR3 coding sequence is TGTGCCAGTAGTATAGATCTCGGGGCAGACGAAGCTTTCTTT. It yields the protein CASSIDLGADEAFF.

The chain joins TRBV7-8 to TRBJ2-3; tentative D call: TRBD1 (5 bases). Trimming took 6 bases from V and 2 from J, leaving 12 bases between them. The CDR3 totals 14 residues. Germline V CDR1 and CDR2: SGHVS, FQNEAQ. CDR3 amino acids: CASRVGRTTDTQYF. CDR3 coding DNA: TGTGCCAGCAGAGTGGGGCGAACCACAGATACGCAGTATTTT.

This rearrangement joins TRBV2 to TRBJ2-1, with 14 bases identical to TRBD2. Germline CDR1 and CDR2: SNHLY and FYNNEI. The CDR3 has 16 residues. The ends lost 6 bases at V and 3 bases at J; junction bases unmatched: 4. Here the CDR3 reads CASRTSGGAVYNEQFF. CDR3 bases: TGTGCCAGCAGGACTAGCGGGGGGGCGGTCTACAATGAGCAGTTCTTC.

CDR3 in amino acids: CASSVASGSGGEKLFF. CDR3 in DNA: TGTGCCAGCAGCGTCGCCAGTGGATCTGGGGGTGAAAAACTGTTTTTT. The J gene is TRBJ1-4, the V gene TRBV9, with D possibly TRBD1 on 5 matching bases. This CDR3 comprises 16 residues. With 2 bases removed from V and 7 bases from J, the gap between germline ends came to 18 bases. In germline, CDR1 is SGDLS, CDR2 YYNGEE.

CDR3: CASSLRELGNEQFF. Here the CDR3 DNA reads TGTGCCAGCAGCCTGCGGGAGCTTGGCAATGAGCAGTTCTTC. The chain uses TRBV3-1 (or the pseudogene TRBV3-2) and TRBJ2-1; TRBD2 agrees at 7 bases. The length of the CDR3 is 14 residues. V lost 4 bases to trimming and J lost 6 bases; unmatched junction nucleotides: 6. Germline V CDR1 and CDR2: LGHDT, YNNKEL (reference sequence).

The CDR3 DNA reads TGTGCCAGCAGCCCTACCTGGGGATCGCTTTCGGAAGGCTACACCTTC. Protein sequence: CASSPTWGSLSEGYTF. This rearrangement joins TRBV27 to TRBJ1-2; D is unresolved. Deletions cut 6 bases from V and 8 bases from J, with 25 bases between. This CDR3 is 16 amino acids long. CDR1 is MNHEY, CDR2 SMNVEV, per germline (reference sequence).

The J gene is TRBJ1-3, the V gene TRBV19; no clear D gene. Trimming removed 3 bases at V and 4 bases at J, with 10 bases between. Germline-derived CDR1 and CDR2 are LNHDA and SQIVND (reference sequence). CDR3 length: 14 residues. The CDR3 nucleotides read TGTGCCAGTAGTATGGGGTCTCTCGGAAACACCATATATTTT. It translates to CASSMGSLGNTIYF.

The rearrangement joins TRBV25-1 to TRBJ2-1; D unresolved. The CDR3 loop spans 12 amino acids. Trimming took 3 bases from V and 9 from J, leaving 9 bases between them. The germline gives CDR1 MGHDK, CDR2 SYGVNS. The CDR3 loop reads CASSDHGGEQFF. The CDR3 DNA reads as TGTGCCAGCAGTGACCATGGCGGTGAGCAGTTCTTC.

V usage is TRBV5-6 and J usage is TRBJ1-2; D gene unclear. Germline assignment: CDR1 SGHDT and CDR2 YYEEEE. The CDR3 spans 13 residues. The germline V and J ends were trimmed by 4 bases and 4 bases, with 11 bases remaining between them. Written as DNA, the CDR3 is TGTGCCAGCAGCCCCGGACGGACCTATGGCTACACCTTC. It specifies CASSPGRTYGYTF. The variable domain in full, completed from reference TRBV5-6 and TRBJ1-2, reads DAGVTQSPTHLIKTRGQQVTLRCSPKSGHDTVSWYQQALGQGPQFIFQYYEEEERQRGNFPDRFSGHQFPNYSSELNVNALLLGDSALYLCASSPGRTYGYTFGSGTRLTVV.

This rearrangement joins TRBV4-1 to TRBJ1-5, with unresolved D. The CDR3 covers 17 residues. In germline, CDR1 is MGHRA, CDR2 YSYEKL. V shed 0 bases and J shed 4 bases, with 16 bases lying between them. The CDR3 coding sequence is TGCGCCAGCAGCCAAGAGGCCTCGGGCCCAACAAATCAGCCCCAGCATTTT. Protein product: CASSQEASGPTNQPQHF.

The chain joins TRBV10-3 to TRBJ2-1, with D unclear. CDR1 and CDR2 (germline): ENHRY, SYGVKD. V was cut by 0 bases and J by 0 bases, with 3 bases left in between. This CDR3 spans 14 amino acids. DNA for the CDR3: TGTGCCATCAGTGAGTCGGACTCCTACAATGAGCAGTTCTTC. It is translated as CAISESDSYNEQFF.

This chain links TRBV28 with TRBJ2-7; tentative D call: TRBD1 (5 bases). Germline V gene data show CDR1 as MDHEN and CDR2 as SYDVKM. The CDR3 totals 12 residues. Trimming shortened V by 4 bases and J by 4 bases, and 8 bases separated the two germline ends. CDR3 DNA: TGTGCCAGCAGTTCGACAGTATACGAGCAGTACTTC. Amino acid sequence: CASSSTVYEQYF.

The CDR3: CASSIHHPGGRGPGEQFF. CDR3 DNA sequence: TGTGCCAGTAGTATACACCACCCTGGGGGCAGGGGGCCGGGTGAGCAGTTCTTC. The V gene is TRBV19, the J gene TRBJ2-1, with 8 nucleotides matching TRBD1. CDR1 is LNHDA, CDR2 SQIVND, per germline (reference sequence). V trimming: 2 bases; J trimming: 9 bases; junction bases outside the gene matches: 18. The CDR3 length is 18 residues.

This chain links TRBV7-3 with TRBJ2-1; 10 bases line up with TRBD1. In germline, CDR1 is SGHTA, CDR2 FQGTGA. The CDR3 runs 16 residues. With 5 bases clipped from V and 9 bases from J, the junction kept 13 bases outside the gene matches. CDR3 protein: CASSRNEPGQGSEQFF. The DNA of the CDR3 is TGTGCCAGCAGCAGAAATGAGCCGGGACAGGGGAGTGAGCAGTTCTTC.

The V and J genes are TRBV6-1 and TRBJ1-1, with D perhaps matching TRBD1 (6 bases). With 1 base removed from V and 5 bases from J, the gap between germline ends came to 11 bases. Germline-derived CDR1 and CDR2 are MNHNS and SASEGT. The CDR3 has 14 amino acids. The CDR3: CASSEGGGWTEAFF. The CDR3 region has the DNA TGTGCCAGCAGTGAAGGAGGGGGATGGACTGAAGCTTTCTTT.

The J gene is TRBJ2-1, the V gene TRBV7-2; 7 bases line up with TRBD2. In germline, CDR1 is SGHTA, CDR2 FQGNSA. The J segment lost 12 bases and the V segment lost 3 bases, leaving 8 bases of the junction unmatched. The CDR3 is made up of 13 amino acids. The CDR3 region is CASSLRTSPWQFF. The CDR3 bases are TGTGCCAGCAGCTTGCGGACTAGTCCTTGGCAGTTCTTC.